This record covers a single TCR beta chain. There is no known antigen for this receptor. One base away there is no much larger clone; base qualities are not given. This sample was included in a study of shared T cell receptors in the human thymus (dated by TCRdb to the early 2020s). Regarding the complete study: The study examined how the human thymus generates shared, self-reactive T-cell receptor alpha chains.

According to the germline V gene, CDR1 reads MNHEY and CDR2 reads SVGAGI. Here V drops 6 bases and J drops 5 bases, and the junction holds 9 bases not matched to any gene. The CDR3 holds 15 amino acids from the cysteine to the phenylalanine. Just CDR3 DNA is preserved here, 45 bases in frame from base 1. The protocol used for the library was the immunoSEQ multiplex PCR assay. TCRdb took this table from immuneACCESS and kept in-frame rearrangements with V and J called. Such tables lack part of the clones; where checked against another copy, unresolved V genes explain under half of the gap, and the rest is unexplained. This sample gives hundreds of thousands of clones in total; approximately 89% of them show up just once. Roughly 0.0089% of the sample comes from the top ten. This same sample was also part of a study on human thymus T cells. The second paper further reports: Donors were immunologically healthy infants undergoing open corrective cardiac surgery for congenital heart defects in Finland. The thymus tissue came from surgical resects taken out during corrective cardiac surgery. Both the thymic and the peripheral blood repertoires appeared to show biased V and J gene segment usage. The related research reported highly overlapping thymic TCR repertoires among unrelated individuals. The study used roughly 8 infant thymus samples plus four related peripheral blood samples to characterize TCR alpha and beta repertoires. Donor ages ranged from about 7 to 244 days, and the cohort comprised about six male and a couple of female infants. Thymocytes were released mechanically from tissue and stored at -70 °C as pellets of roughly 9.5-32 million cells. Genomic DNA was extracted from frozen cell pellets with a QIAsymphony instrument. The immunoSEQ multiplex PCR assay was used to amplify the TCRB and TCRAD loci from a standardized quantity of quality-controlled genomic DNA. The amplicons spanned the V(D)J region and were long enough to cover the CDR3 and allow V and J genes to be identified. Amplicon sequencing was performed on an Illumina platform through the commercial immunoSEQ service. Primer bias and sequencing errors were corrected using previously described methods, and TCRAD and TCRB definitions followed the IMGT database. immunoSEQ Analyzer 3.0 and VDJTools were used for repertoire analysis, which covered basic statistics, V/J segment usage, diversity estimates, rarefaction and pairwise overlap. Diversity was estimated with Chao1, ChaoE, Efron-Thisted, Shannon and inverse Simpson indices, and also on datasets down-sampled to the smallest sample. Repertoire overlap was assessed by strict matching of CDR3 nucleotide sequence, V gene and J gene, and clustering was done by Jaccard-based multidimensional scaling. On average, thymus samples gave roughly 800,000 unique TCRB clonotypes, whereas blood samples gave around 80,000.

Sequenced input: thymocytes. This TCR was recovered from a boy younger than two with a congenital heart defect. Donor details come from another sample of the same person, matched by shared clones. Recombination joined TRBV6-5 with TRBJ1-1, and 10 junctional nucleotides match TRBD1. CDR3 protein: CASRSRQGALTEAFF. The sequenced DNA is TGTGCCAGCAGGTCGAGACAGGGGGCCTTAACTGAAGCTTTCTTT.